The clone carrying this T cell receptor beta chain occurred many times. Per the germline V gene, CDR1 is SGHRS and CDR2 is YFSETQ. The CDR3 runs 15 residues. Trimming pared 6 bases from V and 0 bases from J, leaving 14 bases between. TCRdb called the 5' RACE reads again in MiXCR, with one record for every CDR3 protein. The sample lists some 260,000 distinct CDR3 sequences; roughly 5% were seen once. This sample is part of a study of T cells after yellow fever vaccination. Background on the study: Libraries from low-cell-number fractions were prepared with the SMART-Seq v4 Ultra Low Input RNA kit.

The specimen comprised CD4+ T cells sorted from PBMCs, sampled on the day of the yellow fever booster vaccination. This sequence was found in a man younger than 35 who received the YFV17D yellow fever vaccine. The gene calls are TRBV5-1 and TRBJ2-3; D is possibly TRBD2 (5 bases). The CDR3 protein is CASNRRRASTDTQYF. CDR3 coding DNA: TGCGCCAGCAACCGTCGGCGGGCGAGCACAGATACGCAGTATTTT. Full variable domain (outside the CDR3, taken from reference TRBV5-1 and TRBJ2-3): KAGVTQTPRYLIKTRGQQVTLSCSPISGHRSVSWYQQTPGQGLQFLFEYFSETQRNKGNFPGRFSGRQFSNSRSEMNVSTLELGDSALYLCASNRRRASTDTQYFGPGTRLTVL.